This T cell receptor beta chain was identified in a study of low-dose radiotherapy and immunotherapy resistance in tumors. Study at large: Cohort 1 patients were irradiated with 0.5 Gy fractions every 2 weeks to 6.5 Gy total. Intravenous ipilimumab 1 mg/kg every six weeks was given with nivolumab 240 mg every two weeks.

TRAV- and TRBV-specific primers primed first-strand cDNA, covering alpha and beta chains. TCRs were amplified for 20 to 25 PCR cycles with a constant-region primer and V-primer adapter. One entry per CDR3 protein results from TCRdb running MiXCR on the reads. The table includes 5,000 to 7,000 distinct CDR3 sequences, around two thirds detected once. Germline CDR1 reads SQVTM; CDR2 reads ANQGSEA. The V end was cut by 5 bases, the J end by 1 base, with 2 bases between. The length of the CDR3 is 10 residues. The TCR originated in a human donor with advanced metastatic prostate, ovarian, gallbladder or colorectal cancer (not recorded which). This table probably holds off-target reads from a library built for another chain. The chain carries TRBV29-1 and TRBJ1-1; D is uncertain. The CDR3 region is CSVSNTEAFF. Written as DNA, the CDR3 is TGCAGCGTTTCGAACACTGAAGCTTTCTTT.